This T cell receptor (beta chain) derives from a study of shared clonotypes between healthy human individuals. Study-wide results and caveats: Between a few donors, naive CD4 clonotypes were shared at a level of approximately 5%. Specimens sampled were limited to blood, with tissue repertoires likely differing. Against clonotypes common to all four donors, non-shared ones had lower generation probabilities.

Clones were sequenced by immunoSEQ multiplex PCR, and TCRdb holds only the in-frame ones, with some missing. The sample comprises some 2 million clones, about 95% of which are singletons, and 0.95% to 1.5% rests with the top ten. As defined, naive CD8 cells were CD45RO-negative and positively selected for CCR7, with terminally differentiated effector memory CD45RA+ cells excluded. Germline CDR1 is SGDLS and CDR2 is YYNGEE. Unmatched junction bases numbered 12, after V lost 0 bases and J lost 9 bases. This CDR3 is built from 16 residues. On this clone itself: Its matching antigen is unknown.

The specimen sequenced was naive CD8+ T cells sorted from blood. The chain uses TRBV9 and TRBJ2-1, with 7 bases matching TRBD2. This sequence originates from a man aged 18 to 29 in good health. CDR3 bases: TGTGCCAGCAGCGTAGGGGGCAGCGGGGCCATGGGTGAGCAGTTCTTC. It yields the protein CASSVGGSGAMGEQFF.